This TCR beta chain stems from a study of cytomegalovirus exposure and HLA in healthy donors. Findings of the study overall: Donors were assumed by presence/absence analyses to have roughly uniform sequencing depth.

Despite likely unrecorded immune exposures, the donors were nominally healthy at the time of sampling. Of note for this clone: Its antigen is not known.

Vbeta (60) and Jbeta (13) primers were used in the PCR. Some clones are missing from TCRdb's copy, which holds only in-frame ones; the method was immunoSEQ multiplex PCR. Of more than 100,000 clones listed, roughly three quarters were seen once; the top ten hold 0.94%. The sequenced sample consisted of PBMCs. The receptor was derived from a woman in her fifties or sixties in good health and CMV-seronegative.

In DNA, the CDR3 is TGTGCCAGAAGCACCGGGACAGGAAAAGGCAATCAGCCCCAGCATTTT. It translates to CARSTGTGKGNQPQHF. The chain uses TRBV5-3 and TRBJ1-5; 8 bases are shared with TRBD1. TRBV5-3 belongs to the ORF category, with a function that is uncertain. The CDR3 contains 16 residues. After removal of 4 bases from V and 2 bases from J, the junction contained 8 bases not matched to a gene.